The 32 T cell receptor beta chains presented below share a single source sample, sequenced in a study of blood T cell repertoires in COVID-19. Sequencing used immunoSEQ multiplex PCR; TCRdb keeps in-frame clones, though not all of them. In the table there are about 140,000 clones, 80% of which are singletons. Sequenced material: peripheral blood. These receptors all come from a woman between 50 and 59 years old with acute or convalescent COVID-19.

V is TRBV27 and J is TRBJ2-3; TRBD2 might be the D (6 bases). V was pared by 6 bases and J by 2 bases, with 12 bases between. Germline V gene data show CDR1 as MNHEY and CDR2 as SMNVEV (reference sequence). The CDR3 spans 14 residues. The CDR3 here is CASSPGDFTDTQYF. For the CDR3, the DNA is TGTGCCAGCAGCCCTGGGGACTTCACAGATACGCAGTATTTT.

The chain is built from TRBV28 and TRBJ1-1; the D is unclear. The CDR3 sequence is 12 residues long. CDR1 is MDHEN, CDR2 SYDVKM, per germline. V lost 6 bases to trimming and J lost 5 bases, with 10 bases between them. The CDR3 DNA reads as TGTGCCAGCAGGGGAGGGCAAACTGAAGCTTTCTTT. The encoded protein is CASRGGQTEAFF.

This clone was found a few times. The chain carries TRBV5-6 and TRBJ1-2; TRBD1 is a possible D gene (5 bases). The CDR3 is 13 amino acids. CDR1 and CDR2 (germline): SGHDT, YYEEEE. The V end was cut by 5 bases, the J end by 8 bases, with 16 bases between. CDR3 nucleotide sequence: TGTGCCAGCAGTGACTCAGGGATCCGAGGCTACACCTTC. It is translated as CASSDSGIRGYTF.

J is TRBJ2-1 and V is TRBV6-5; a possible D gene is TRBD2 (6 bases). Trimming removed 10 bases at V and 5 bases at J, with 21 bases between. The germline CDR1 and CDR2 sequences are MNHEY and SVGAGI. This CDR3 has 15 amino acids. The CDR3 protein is CATLTLGTGNNEQFF. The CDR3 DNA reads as TGTGCCACCCTCACCCTGGGGACTGGAAACAATGAGCAGTTCTTC.

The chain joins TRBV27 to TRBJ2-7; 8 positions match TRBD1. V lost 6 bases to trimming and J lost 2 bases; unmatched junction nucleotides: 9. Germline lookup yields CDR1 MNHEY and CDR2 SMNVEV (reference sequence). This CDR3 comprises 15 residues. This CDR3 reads CASSQQGAAAYEQYF. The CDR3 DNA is TGTGCCAGCAGCCAGCAGGGGGCCGCGGCCTACGAGCAGTACTTC.

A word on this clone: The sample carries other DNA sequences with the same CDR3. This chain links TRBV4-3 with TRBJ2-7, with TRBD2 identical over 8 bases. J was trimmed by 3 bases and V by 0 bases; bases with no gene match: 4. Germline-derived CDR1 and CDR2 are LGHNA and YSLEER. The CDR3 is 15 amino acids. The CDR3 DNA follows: TGCGCCAGCAGCCAAGAAGCGGGGGCAAACTACGAGCAGTACTTC. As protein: CASSQEAGANYEQYF.

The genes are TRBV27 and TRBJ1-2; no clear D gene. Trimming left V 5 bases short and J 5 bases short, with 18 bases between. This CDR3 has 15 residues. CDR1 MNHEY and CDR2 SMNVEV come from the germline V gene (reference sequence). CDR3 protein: CASSPLLGLGYGYTF. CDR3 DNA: TGTGCCAGCAGTCCACTGTTGGGCCTTGGGTATGGCTACACCTTC.

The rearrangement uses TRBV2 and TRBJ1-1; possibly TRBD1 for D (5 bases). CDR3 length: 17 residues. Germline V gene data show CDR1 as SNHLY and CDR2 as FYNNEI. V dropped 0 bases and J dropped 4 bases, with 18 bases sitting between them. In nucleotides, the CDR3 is TGTGCCAGCAGTGAAGCGGCGGCGGAGGGGTGGGGCACTGAAGCTTTCTTT. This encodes CASSEAAAEGWGTEAFF.

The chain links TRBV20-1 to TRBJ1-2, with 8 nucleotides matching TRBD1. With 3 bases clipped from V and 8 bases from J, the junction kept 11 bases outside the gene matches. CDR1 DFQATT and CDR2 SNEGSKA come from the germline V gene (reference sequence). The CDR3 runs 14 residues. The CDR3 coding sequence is TGCAGTGCTAGTCGCGACGGACAGGGCGAGGGCTACACCTTC. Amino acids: CSASRDGQGEGYTF.

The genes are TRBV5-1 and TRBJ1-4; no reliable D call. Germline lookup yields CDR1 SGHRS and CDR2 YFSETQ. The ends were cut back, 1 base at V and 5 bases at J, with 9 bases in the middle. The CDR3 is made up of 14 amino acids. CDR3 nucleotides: TGCGCCAGCAGCTTGCACGGGGTGAATGAAAAACTGTTTTTT. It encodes CASSLHGVNEKLFF.

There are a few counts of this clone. The CDR3: CASSSRTGGGTDTQYF. CDR3 in DNA: TGTGCCAGCAGCTCCCGAACAGGGGGCGGCACAGATACGCAGTATTTT. This chain links TRBV9 with TRBJ2-3, with 9 positions matching TRBD1. CDR3 size: 16 residues. V shed 4 bases and J 1 base; nucleotides not matched to a gene: 7. Germline V gene lookup returns CDR1 SGDLS and CDR2 YYNGEE. Full variable domain (outside the CDR3, taken from reference TRBV9 and TRBJ2-3): DSGVTQTPKHLITATGQRVTLRCSPRSGDLSVYWYQQSLDQGLQFLIQYYNGEERAKGNILERFSAQQFPDLHSELNLSSLELGDSALYFCASSSRTGGGTDTQYFGPGTRLTVL.

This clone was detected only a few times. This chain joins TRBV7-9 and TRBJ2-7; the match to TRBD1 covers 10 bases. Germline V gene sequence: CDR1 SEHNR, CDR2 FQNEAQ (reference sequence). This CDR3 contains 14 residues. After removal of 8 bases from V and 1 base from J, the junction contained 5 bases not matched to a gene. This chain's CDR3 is CASGRDRGSYEQYF. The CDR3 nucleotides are TGTGCCAGCGGACGGGACAGGGGATCCTACGAGCAGTACTTC.

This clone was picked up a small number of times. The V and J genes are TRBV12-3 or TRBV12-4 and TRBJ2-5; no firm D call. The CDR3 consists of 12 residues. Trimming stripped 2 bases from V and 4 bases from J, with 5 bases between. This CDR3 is CASSLSLETQYF. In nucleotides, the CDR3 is TGTGCCAGCAGTTTAAGCCTAGAGACCCAGTACTTC.

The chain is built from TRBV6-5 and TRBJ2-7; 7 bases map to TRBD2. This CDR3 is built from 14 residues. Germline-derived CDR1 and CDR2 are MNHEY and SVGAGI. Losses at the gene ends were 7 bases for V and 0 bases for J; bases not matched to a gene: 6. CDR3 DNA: TGTGCCAGCATTGTCGGGGGGAGCTCCTACGAGCAGTACTTC. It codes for CASIVGGSSYEQYF.

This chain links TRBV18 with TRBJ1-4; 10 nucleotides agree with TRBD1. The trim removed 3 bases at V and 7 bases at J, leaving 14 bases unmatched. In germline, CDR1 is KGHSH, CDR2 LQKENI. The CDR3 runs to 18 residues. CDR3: CASSPNRDRGVVGEKLFF. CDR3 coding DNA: TGTGCCAGCTCACCCAACCGGGACAGGGGCGTTGTTGGTGAAAAACTGTTTTTT. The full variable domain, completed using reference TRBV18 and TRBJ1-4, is NAGVMQNPRHLVRRRGQEARLRCSPMKGHSHVYWYRQLPEEGLKFMVYLQKENIIDESGMPKERFSAEFPKEGPSILRIQQVVRGDSAAYFCASSPNRDRGVVGEKLFFGSGTQLSVL.

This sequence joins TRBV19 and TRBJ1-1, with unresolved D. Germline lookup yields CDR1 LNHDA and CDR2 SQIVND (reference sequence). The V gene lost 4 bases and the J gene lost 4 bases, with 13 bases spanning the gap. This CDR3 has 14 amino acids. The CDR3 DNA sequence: TGTGCCAGTAGTAGGGAGGGAATAAGCACTGAAGCTTTCTTT. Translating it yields CASSREGISTEAFF.

For the CDR3, the DNA is TGTGCCAGCAGCTCCGCAGCAGGGGTCATTGAAAAACTGTTTTTT. This sequence encodes CASSSAAGVIEKLFF. This chain connects TRBV7-6 to TRBJ1-4; a possible D gene is TRBD1 (6 bases). There are 15 residues in the CDR3. CDR1 is SGHVS, CDR2 FNYEAQ, per germline. V dropped 4 bases and J dropped 7 bases, with 16 bases sitting between them. The full variable domain, its missing parts supplied by reference TRBV7-6 and TRBJ1-4, is GAGVSQSPRYKVTKRGQDVALRCDPISGHVSLYWYRQALGQGPEFLTYFNYEAQQDKSGLPNDRFSAERPEGSISTLTIQRTEQRDSAMYRCASSSAAGVIEKLFFGSGTQLSVL.

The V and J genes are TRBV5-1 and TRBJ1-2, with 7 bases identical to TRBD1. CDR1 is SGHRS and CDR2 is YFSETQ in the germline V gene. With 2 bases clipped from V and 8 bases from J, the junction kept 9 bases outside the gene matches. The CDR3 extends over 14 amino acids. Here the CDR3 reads CASSLEGTDWGYTF. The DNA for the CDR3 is TGCGCCAGCAGCTTAGAGGGGACAGACTGGGGCTACACCTTC.

The DNA of the CDR3 is TGTGCCAGCAGCAGAGAGGGGGACAGAAGAGCTTTCTTT. It codes for CASSREGDRRAFF. V and J are TRBV7-3 and TRBJ1-1; 7 bases map to TRBD1. Germline CDR1 reads SGHTA; CDR2 reads FQGTGA. Losses at the gene ends were 5 bases for V and 10 bases for J; bases not matched to a gene: 10. The CDR3 has 13 residues.

This CDR3 is CASIPPGQGVTEAFF. As DNA, the CDR3 is TGTGCCAGTATTCCCCCAGGACAGGGAGTCACTGAAGCTTTCTTT. This chain joins TRBV6-5 and TRBJ1-1, with 8 bases lining up with TRBD1. CDR3 size: 15 residues. The V segment lost 9 bases and the J segment 4 bases; nucleotides outside the gene matches: 13. Germline V CDR1 and CDR2: MNHEY, SVGAGI.

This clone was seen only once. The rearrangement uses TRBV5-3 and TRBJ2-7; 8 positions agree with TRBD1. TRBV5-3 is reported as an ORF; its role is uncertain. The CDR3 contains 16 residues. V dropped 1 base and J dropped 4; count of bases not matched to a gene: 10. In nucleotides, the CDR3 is TGTGCCAGAAGCTTGACAGACAGGGACAGGCGATACGAGCAGTACTTC. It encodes CARSLTDRDRRYEQYF.

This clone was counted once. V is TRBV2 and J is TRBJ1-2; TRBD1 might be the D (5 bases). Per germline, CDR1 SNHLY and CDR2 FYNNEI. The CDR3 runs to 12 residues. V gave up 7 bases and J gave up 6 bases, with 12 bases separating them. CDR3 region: CASTIGEDGYTF. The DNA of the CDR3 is TGTGCCAGCACGATAGGGGAGGATGGCTACACCTTC.

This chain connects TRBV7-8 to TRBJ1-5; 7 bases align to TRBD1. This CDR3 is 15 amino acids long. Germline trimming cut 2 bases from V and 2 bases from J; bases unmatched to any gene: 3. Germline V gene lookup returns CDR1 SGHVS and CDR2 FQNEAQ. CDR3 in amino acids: CASSLLGTGNQPQHF. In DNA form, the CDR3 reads TGTGCCAGCAGCTTACTTGGGACAGGCAATCAGCCCCAGCATTTT.

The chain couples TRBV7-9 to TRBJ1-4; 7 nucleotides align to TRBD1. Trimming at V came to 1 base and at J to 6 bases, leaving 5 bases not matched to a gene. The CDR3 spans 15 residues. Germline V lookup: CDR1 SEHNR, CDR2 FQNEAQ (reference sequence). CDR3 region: CASSLGVGTDEKLFF. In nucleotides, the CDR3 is TGTGCCAGCAGCTTAGGAGTTGGGACAGATGAAAAACTGTTTTTT.

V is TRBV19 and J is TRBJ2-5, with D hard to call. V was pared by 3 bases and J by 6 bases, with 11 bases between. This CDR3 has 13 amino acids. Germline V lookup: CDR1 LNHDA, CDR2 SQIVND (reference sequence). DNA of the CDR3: TGTGCCAGTAGTATCGGGTCCGCGAAGACCCAGTACTTC. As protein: CASSIGSAKTQYF.

The CDR3 spells CASSFGQGRNEQFF. In nucleotides, the CDR3 is TGTGCCAGCAGTTTCGGGCAGGGTCGGAATGAGCAGTTCTTC. The J gene is TRBJ2-1, the V gene TRBV27; D is perhaps TRBD1 (5 bases). The V end lost 3 bases, the J end lost 7 bases, and 13 bases lay between the germline ends. Per the germline V gene, CDR1 is MNHEY and CDR2 is SMNVEV (reference sequence). There are 14 residues in the CDR3.

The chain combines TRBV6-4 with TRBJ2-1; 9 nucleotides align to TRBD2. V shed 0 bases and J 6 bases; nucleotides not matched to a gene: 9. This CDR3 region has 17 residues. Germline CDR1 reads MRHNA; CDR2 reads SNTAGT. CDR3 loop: CASSDSVMLAGINEQFF. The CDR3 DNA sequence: TGTGCCAGCAGTGACTCGGTGATGCTAGCGGGAATCAATGAGCAGTTCTTC.

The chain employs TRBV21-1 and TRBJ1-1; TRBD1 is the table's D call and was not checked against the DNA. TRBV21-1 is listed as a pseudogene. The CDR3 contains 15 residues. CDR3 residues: CASSSMSRENTEAFF. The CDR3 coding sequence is TGTGCCAGCAGTTCAATGTCCAGGGAGAACACTGAAGCTTTCTTT.

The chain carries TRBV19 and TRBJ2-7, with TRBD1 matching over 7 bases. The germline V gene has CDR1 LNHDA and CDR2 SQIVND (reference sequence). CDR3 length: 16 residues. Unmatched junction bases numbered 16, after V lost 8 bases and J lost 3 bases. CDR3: CASAGDSHHPSYEQYF. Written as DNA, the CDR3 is TGTGCCAGTGCCGGGGACAGCCACCACCCAAGCTACGAGCAGTACTTC.

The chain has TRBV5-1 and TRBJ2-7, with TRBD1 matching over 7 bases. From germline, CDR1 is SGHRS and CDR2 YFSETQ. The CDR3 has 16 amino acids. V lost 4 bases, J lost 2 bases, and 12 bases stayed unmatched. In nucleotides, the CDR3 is TGCGCCAGCAGCCCTTTAAGACAGGGCAATACCTACGAGCAGTACTTC. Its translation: CASSPLRQGNTYEQYF.

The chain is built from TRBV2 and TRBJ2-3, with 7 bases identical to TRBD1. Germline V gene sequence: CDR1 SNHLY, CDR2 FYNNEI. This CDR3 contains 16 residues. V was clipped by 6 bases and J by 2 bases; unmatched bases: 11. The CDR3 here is CASSTGTAPNTDTQYF. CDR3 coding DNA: TGTGCCAGCAGCACCGGGACAGCACCTAACACAGATACGCAGTATTTT.

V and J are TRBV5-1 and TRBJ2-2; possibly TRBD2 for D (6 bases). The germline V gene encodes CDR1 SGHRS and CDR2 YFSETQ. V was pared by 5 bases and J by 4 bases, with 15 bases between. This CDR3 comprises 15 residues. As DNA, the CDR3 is TGCGCCAGCAGGCCGGGAGCCGCCCTCACCGGGGAGCTGTTTTTT. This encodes CASRPGAALTGELFF.